These 24 T cell receptor beta chains originate from one sample sequenced in a study of PD-1 blockade in classical Hodgkin lymphoma. The assay was immunoSEQ multiplex PCR, and TCRdb's table has in-frame clones only and misses some. Found here are 100,000 or so clones, 75% to 95% of them singletons; the top ten hold approximately 3%. Indicated time point: cycle 4 day 1 (C4D1), after 5 to 7 weeks of nivolumab. Relapses following autologous stem cell transplantation were seen in all patients, with brentuximab vedotin exposure varying. The source material was peripheral blood mononuclear cells (PBMCs), sampled before the fourth cycle of nivolumab. The receptors originated from a human donor with classical Hodgkin lymphoma.

This clone was seen only once. The genes are TRBV19 and TRBJ1-6; 8 positions agree with TRBD1. The V gene's germline CDR1 is LNHDA and CDR2 SQIVND (reference sequence). V lost 6 bases and J lost 8; bases outside the gene matches: 12. There are 16 residues in the CDR3. This chain's CDR3 is CASSHLLGQVYSPLHF. The DNA of the CDR3 is TGTGCCAGTAGCCATCTCTTGGGACAGGTCTATTCACCCCTCCACTTT.

The chain has TRBV28 and TRBJ1-2, with a tentative D call TRBD1 (6 bases). The CDR3 loop spans 13 amino acids. V lost 7 bases and J lost 2, with 11 bases in between. Germline assignment: CDR1 MDHEN and CDR2 SYDVKM. In nucleotides, the CDR3 is TGTGCCAGCACCAAAGGGGGGAACTATGGCTACACCTTC. Translation gives CASTKGGNYGYTF.

This chain joins TRBV5-8 and TRBJ2-3, with 10 bases fitting TRBD1. The trim removed 4 bases at V and 3 bases at J, leaving 5 bases unmatched. The germline V gene encodes CDR1 SGHTS and CDR2 YDEGEE. The CDR3 loop spans 15 amino acids. CDR3 protein: CASSRPGQGTDTQYF. The DNA of the CDR3 is TGTGCCAGCAGCCGCCCGGGACAGGGGACAGATACGCAGTATTTT.

The chain is built from TRBV7-9 and TRBJ1-3; D might be TRBD1 (6 bases). This CDR3 comprises 14 residues. Germline CDR1 reads SEHNR; CDR2 reads FQNEAQ (reference sequence). V was pared by 8 bases and J by 2 bases, with 13 bases between. This CDR3 is CASGSRDTGNTIYF. CDR3 sequence (DNA): TGTGCCAGCGGATCCCGGGACACTGGAAACACCATATATTTT.

The chain links TRBV19 to TRBJ2-2; D remains ambiguous. V was shortened by 3 bases and J by 3 bases, with 11 bases between the two germline ends. The CDR3 consists of 15 residues. CDR1 is LNHDA and CDR2 is SQIVND in the germline V gene (reference sequence). CDR3 in DNA: TGTGCCAGTAGTATTTTGGCAGGAGACACCGGGGAGCTGTTTTTT. Its protein product is CASSILAGDTGELFF.

The rearrangement uses TRBV6-5 and TRBJ1-2, with D tentatively TRBD1 (6 bases). Germline CDR1 is MNHEY and CDR2 is SVGAGI. Trimming took 2 bases from V and 8 from J, leaving 15 bases between them. CDR3 length equals 14 residues. CDR3 in DNA: TGTGCCAGCAGTTACGACCGGGGGCGCGGGGGCTACACCTTC. It encodes CASSYDRGRGGYTF.

The V and J genes are TRBV30 and TRBJ1-4, with D unclear. The CDR3 covers 14 residues. Trimming left V 5 bases short and J 3 bases short, with 13 bases between. Germline V gene lookup returns CDR1 GTSNPN and CDR2 SVGIG (reference sequence). This chain's CDR3 is CAWGRGLANEKLFF. As DNA, the CDR3 is TGTGCCTGGGGACGGGGTTTGGCTAATGAAAAACTGTTTTTT. The whole variable domain, remainder taken from reference TRBV30 and TRBJ1-4, is SQTIHQWPATLVQPVGSPLSLECTVEGTSNPNLYWYRQAAGRGLQLLFYSVGIGQISSEVPQNLSASRPQDRQFILSSKKLLLSDSGFYLCAWGRGLANEKLFFGSGTQLSVL.

This chain connects TRBV7-9 to TRBJ2-1; D is possibly TRBD2 (7 bases). Germline V gene data show CDR1 as SEHNR and CDR2 as FQNEAQ (reference sequence). The V end was cut by 5 bases, the J end by 0 bases, with 14 bases between. The CDR3 is 16 residues long. The CDR3 DNA follows: TGTGCCAGCAGCCCCCGGGGGGCTGGCTCCTACAATGAGCAGTTCTTC. This encodes CASSPRGAGSYNEQFF.

The CDR3 bases are TGTGCCTGGAGTGTTCAGAGAATTAACTATGGCTACACCTTC. Amino acids: CAWSVQRINYGYTF. The rearrangement links TRBV30 to TRBJ1-2, with no clear D. CDR1 is GTSNPN and CDR2 is SVGIG in the germline V gene (reference sequence). V dropped 0 bases and J dropped 1 base, with 9 bases sitting between them. CDR3 length: 14 amino acids.

This rearrangement joins TRBV4-2 to TRBJ1-6; D unclear. The CDR3 loop spans 19 amino acids. Germline values: CDR1 LGHNA, CDR2 YNFKEQ. V lost 0 bases, J lost 8 bases, and 23 bases lay in between. The DNA for the CDR3 is TGTGCCAGCAGCCAAGATTTCCGTATTGGGGTACCCTTAGATTCACCCCTCCACTTT. Translating gives CASSQDFRIGVPLDSPLHF.

The chain recombines TRBV6-7 with TRBJ1-2; D unclear. TRBV6-7 is an ORF; its function is uncertain. The CDR3 runs to 16 residues. The V and J ends lost 0 bases and 7 bases respectively, with 18 bases between them. Here the CDR3 DNA reads TGTGCCAGCAGTTACTCGATGGACCAAAAGAAGCCTGGCTACACCTTC. Translated: CASSYSMDQKKPGYTF.

The chain links TRBV7-6 to TRBJ1-5; possible D gene TRBD1, 5 bases. The CDR3 has 14 amino acids. Trimming removed 0 bases from V and 6 bases from J, with 9 bases in between. The germline gives CDR1 SGHVS, CDR2 FNYEAQ. Written as DNA, the CDR3 is TGTGCCAGCAGCTTAGCAGGGGCAAGTCAGCCCCAGCATTTT. Translation: CASSLAGASQPQHF.

This clone was observed a single time. The V gene is TRBV7-9, the J gene TRBJ2-5; D remains unclear. Trimming removed 1 base at V and 0 bases at J, with 6 bases between. The length of the CDR3 is 14 residues. The germline V gene has CDR1 SEHNR and CDR2 FQNEAQ (reference sequence). CDR3 amino acids: CASSLDTYQETQYF. CDR3 in DNA: TGTGCCAGCAGCTTAGATACGTACCAAGAGACCCAGTACTTC.

The chain joins TRBV2 to TRBJ2-1; TRBD1 aligns across 7 bases. The V gene end was trimmed by 6 bases and the J gene end by 14 bases; junction bases not matched to a gene: 4. The CDR3 has 10 residues. Germline values: CDR1 SNHLY, CDR2 FYNNEI. CDR3 nucleotide sequence: TGTGCCAGCAGAAGGGGACAGAAGTTCTTC. Protein: CASRRGQKFF.

The rearrangement links TRBV4-3 to TRBJ1-1; D ambiguous. The V gene lost 3 bases and the J gene lost 1 base, with 0 bases spanning the gap. Germline V CDR1 and CDR2: LGHNA, YSLEER. The CDR3 length is 11 residues. The CDR3 bases are TGCGCCAGCAGCCAGAACACTGAAGCTTTCTTT. As protein: CASSQNTEAFF.

This clone was detected only once. The genes are TRBV7-7 and TRBJ1-1; D gene uncertain. The CDR3 has 13 amino acids. Germline loops: CDR1 SSHAT, CDR2 FNYEAQ (reference sequence). V lost 5 bases and J 1 base, leaving 8 bases between the germline ends. This CDR3 is CASSTMENTEAFF. Written as DNA, the CDR3 is TGTGCCAGCAGCACAATGGAGAACACTGAAGCTTTCTTT. The full variable domain, rest sourced from reference TRBV7-7 and TRBJ1-1, is GAGVSQSPRYKVTKRGQDVTLRCDPISSHATLYWYQQALGQGPEFLTYFNYEAQPDKSGLPSDRFSAERPEGSISTLTIQRTEQRDSAMYRCASSTMENTEAFFGQGTRLTVV.

V usage is TRBV30 and J usage is TRBJ1-2; 9 bases are a match to TRBD1. The CDR3 totals 14 residues. The germline gives CDR1 GTSNPN, CDR2 SVGIG (reference sequence). The ends lost 4 bases at V and 4 bases at J; junction bases unmatched: 7. CDR3 bases: TGTGCCTGGATGGGGACAGGGAGGCTCTATGGCTACACCTTC. This encodes CAWMGTGRLYGYTF.

The chain carries TRBV2 and TRBJ1-5; no reliable D call. The CDR3 contains 17 residues. V lost 3 bases and J lost 1, with 16 bases in between. The germline V gene has CDR1 SNHLY and CDR2 FYNNEI. Here the CDR3 reads CASSEPTREMSNQPQHF. Written as DNA, the CDR3 is TGTGCCAGCAGTGAGCCAACAAGGGAGATGAGCAATCAGCCCCAGCATTTT.

This chain joins TRBV7-3 and TRBJ2-7; D uncertain. The ends were cut back, 1 base at V and 2 bases at J, with 9 bases in the middle. This CDR3 comprises 14 residues. The germline V gene encodes CDR1 SGHTA and CDR2 FQGTGA. This CDR3 reads CASSLIGNTYEQYF. The CDR3 DNA sequence: TGTGCCAGCAGCTTAATTGGTAATACCTACGAGCAGTACTTC.

This clone showed up just once. The chain employs TRBV9 and TRBJ1-1; D call uncertain. The V end was cut by 4 bases, the J end by 8 bases, with 18 bases between. Germline CDR1 reads SGDLS; CDR2 reads YYNGEE. The CDR3 is 14 residues long. The CDR3 DNA sequence: TGTGCCAGCAGCTTCCAGTCTACCCCTAGGGAAGCTTTCTTT. This encodes CASSFQSTPREAFF.

This clone was seen a single time. V usage is TRBV19 and J usage is TRBJ2-6; no reliable D call. Trimming took 4 bases from V and 2 from J, leaving 0 bases between them. The CDR3 runs 12 residues. Germline V gene sequence: CDR1 LNHDA, CDR2 SQIVND (reference sequence). This CDR3 reads CASSTGANVLTF. For the CDR3, the DNA is TGTGCCAGTAGTACTGGGGCCAACGTCCTGACTTTC.

The chain carries TRBV15 and TRBJ1-2; D not resolved. With 0 bases removed from V and 8 bases from J, the gap between germline ends came to 10 bases. The CDR3 extends over 13 amino acids. Germline CDR1 reads LNHNV; CDR2 reads YYDKDF (reference sequence). CDR3 sequence (DNA): TGTGCCACCAGCAGAGATATAGGCGCCGGCTACACCTTC. Translation gives CATSRDIGAGYTF.

The gene calls are TRBV2 and TRBJ2-7; either TRBD1 or TRBD2 may supply D (6 bases each). The CDR3 consists of 15 residues. CDR1 is SNHLY, CDR2 FYNNEI, per germline. V lost 7 bases, J lost 2 bases, and 18 bases lay in between. Here the CDR3 reads CASTPRGRGAYEQYF. The CDR3 coding sequence is TGTGCCAGCACCCCCCGGGGGCGGGGCGCCTACGAGCAGTACTTC.

The gene calls are TRBV9 and TRBJ2-7, with 7 bases matching TRBD1. Looked up from germline, CDR1 is SGDLS and CDR2 is YYNGEE. This CDR3 spans 14 amino acids. The junction had 4 bases not matched to a gene; V was cut back by 4 bases and J by 0 bases. CDR3 DNA sequence: TGTGCCAGCAGCCCAGGGACAGTCTCCTACGAGCAGTACTTC. Its translation: CASSPGTVSYEQYF.